These T cell receptor beta chains were read from a single sample in a study of cytomegalovirus exposure and HLA in healthy donors. The data were produced by immunoSEQ multiplex PCR, yet TCRdb's version contains in-frame clones alone and is incomplete. The data show about 120,000 clones, approximately 84% seen once. Material for sequencing was PBMCs. These receptor sequences come from a man aged 18 to 30 in good health and CMV-seropositive. Each CDR3 is given with its conserved first and last residue. Fields, in order: clone size, J gene, V gene, D gene, CDR3 DNA, CDR3 protein. D genes are given only for firm matches. The size field is filled for only some rows; it gives once, few, many or a size class.

. | TRBJ2-1 | TRBV19 | . | TGTGCCAGTAGTACCCCGTCCAATGAGCAGTTCTTC | CASSTPSNEQFF
few | TRBJ2-3 | TRBV27 | TRBD2 | TGTGCCAGCAGTTTAAGATTTAGCGGGAGGGCTGTTCGGAACACAGATACGCAGTATTTT | CASSLRFSGRAVRNTDTQYF
. | TRBJ1-2 | TRBV30 | . | TGTGCCTGGAGTTTTACGACACAAATCAATGGCTACACCTTC | CAWSFTTQINGYTF
. | TRBJ1-3 | TRBV5-1 | . | TGCGCCAGCAGCTTGGGGGCAGGCGGGGCTGGAAACACCATATATTTT | CASSLGAGGAGNTIYF
. | TRBJ1-5 | TRBV30 | . | TGTGCCTCGTCCCTAGGCAATCAGCCCCAGCATTTT | CASSLGNQPQHF
. | TRBJ1-3 | TRBV18 | . | TGTGCCAGCTCACCCGGAGTTAGTGGGTCGGTCTCTGGAAACACCATATATTTT | CASSPGVSGSVSGNTIYF
. | TRBJ2-3 | TRBV9 | TRBD2 | TGTGCCAGCAGCGCGCGGGGGGCTGGCACAGATACGCAGTATTTT | CASSARGAGTDTQYF
. | TRBJ1-2 | TRBV5-4 | TRBD1 | TGTGCCAGCAGCATAGAAACCCGACAGGGCTCCTCCCAGAGGGGCTACACCTTC | CASSIETRQGSSQRGYTF
. | TRBJ1-1 | TRBV5-1 | . | TGCGCCAGCAGCCGAAAGGGGGGGTCCTTGAGTCAGGCCCCGAACACTGAAGCTTTCTTT | CASSRKGGSLSQAPNTEAFF
. | TRBJ2-7 | TRBV7-8 | TRBD1 | TGTGCCAGCAGCTTAGCAGGGGGCTACTCCTACGAGCAGTACTTC | CASSLAGGYSYEQYF
few | TRBJ2-1 | TRBV6-5 | . | TGTGCCAGCAGTTACTTCCCCCAGGGGAATGAGCAGTTCTTC | CASSYFPQGNEQFF
. | TRBJ1-6 | TRBV28 | . | TGTGCTGCCGCAGGAGGATCCTATAATTCACCCCTCCACTTT | CAAAGGSYNSPLHF
. | TRBJ2-1 | TRBV6-1 | TRBD1 | TGTGCCAGCAGCAGGGGGCTGACCAATGAGCAGTTCTTC | CASSRGLTNEQFF
. | TRBJ1-1 | TRBV5-1 | . | TGCGCCAGCAGCTCGGACAGTTACACTGAAGCTTTCTTT | CASSSDSYTEAFF
. | TRBJ2-1 | TRBV7-2 | . | TGTGCCAGCAGCTTAACACCAGGGTTCAATGAGCAGTTCTTC | CASSLTPGFNEQFF
. | TRBJ2-1 | TRBV11-3 | . | TGTGCCAGCAGTGCTAGTAGATACAATGAGCAGTTCTTC | CASSASRYNEQFF
. | TRBJ2-3 | TRBV27 | . | TGTGCCAGCAGCCTGACTAGAACCACAGATACGCAGTATTTT | CASSLTRTTDTQYF
. | TRBJ2-2 | TRBV4-1 | TRBD1 | TGCGCCAGCAGCCAAGTGTTTACGGACAGGGAAAACGCCGGGGAGCTGTTTTTT | CASSQVFTDRENAGELFF
. | TRBJ2-7 | TRBV30 | . | TGTGCCTGGACTAGCAGTTCCTACGAGCAGTACTTC | CAWTSSSYEQYF
. | TRBJ2-7 | TRBV11-2 | . | TGTGCCAGCAGCTTAGCTGCAGGGCCCTACGAGCAGTACTTC | CASSLAAGPYEQYF
. | TRBJ1-4 | TRBV4-3 | . | TGCGCCAGCAGCCAAGATTACGGGGAGCAGAATGAAAAACTGTTTTTT | CASSQDYGEQNEKLFF
. | TRBJ2-3 | TRBV7-8 | . | TGTGCCAGCAGCTCCGGACTACGCACAGATACGCAGTATTTT | CASSSGLRTDTQYF
. | TRBJ2-2 | TRBV2 | . | TGTGCCAGCAGTGACTTCCTCCAGGGTGTCTCGAACACCGGGGAGCTGTTTTTT | CASSDFLQGVSNTGELFF
. | TRBJ2-3 | TRBV7-9 | TRBD2 | TGTGCCAGCAGCTTCTCCGGGGGGGGAGGCACAGATACGCAGTATTTT | CASSFSGGGGTDTQYF
. | TRBJ2-3 | TRBV4-3 | TRBD2 | TGCGCCAGCAGCCAAGTTTTAGCGGGGTCTAGCACAGATACGCAGTATTTT | CASSQVLAGSSTDTQYF
. | TRBJ2-7 | TRBV2 | TRBD2 | TGTGCCAGCGGCATCCGGGAGGTGTACGAGCAGTACTTC | CASGIREVYEQYF
once | TRBJ2-5 | TRBV29-1 | TRBD2 | TGCAGCGTTCGGGGGGGACGGTCGGGGACCCAGTACTTC | CSVRGGRSGTQYF
. | TRBJ1-2 | TRBV19 | TRBD1 | TGTGCCAGTAGTACCGATGTGGGACAGCGTTATGGCTACACCTTC | CASSTDVGQRYGYTF
. | TRBJ2-5 | TRBV15 | . | TGTGCCACCAGCAGGGCCCCTCTCCAGACCCAGTACTTC | CATSRAPLQTQYF
. | TRBJ1-2 | TRBV2 | . | TGTGCCAGCCTTGGGGCTGGGGGCGAGGATGGCTACACCTTC | CASLGAGGEDGYTF
. | TRBJ2-7 | TRBV6-5 | . | TGTGCCAGCAGACCTACCCGGGCCGGGGTGCGCGAGCAGTACTTC | CASRPTRAGVREQYF
. | TRBJ2-5 | TRBV6-5 | . | TGTGCCAGCAGTTACTCCTACAGAAGGGGGCAAGAGACCCAGTACTTC | CASSYSYRRGQETQYF
. | TRBJ2-7 | TRBV6-5 | . | TGTGCCAGCAGGGGTGAATGGAGCTCCTACGAGCAGTACTTC | CASRGEWSSYEQYF